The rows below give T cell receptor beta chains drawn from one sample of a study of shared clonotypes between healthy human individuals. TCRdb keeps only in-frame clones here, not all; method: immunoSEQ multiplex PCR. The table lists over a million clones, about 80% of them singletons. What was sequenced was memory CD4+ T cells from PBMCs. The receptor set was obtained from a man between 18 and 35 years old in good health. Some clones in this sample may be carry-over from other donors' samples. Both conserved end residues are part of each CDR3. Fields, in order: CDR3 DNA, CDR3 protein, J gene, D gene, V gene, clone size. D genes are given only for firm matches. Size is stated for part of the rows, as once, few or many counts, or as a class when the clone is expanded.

cdr3_nt: TGTGCCAGCAGTTTTGGAGGGTCTAACTTGAACACTGAAGCTTTCTTT
cdr3_aa: CASSFGGSNLNTEAFF
j_call: TRBJ1-1
d_call: .
v_call: TRBV28
clone_size: once

cdr3_nt: TGTGCCAGTAGGACGAACGGGCCCATAGAAAAACTGTTTTTT
cdr3_aa: CASRTNGPIEKLFF
j_call: TRBJ1-4
d_call: .
v_call: TRBV2
clone_size: .

cdr3_nt: TGTGCCAGCAGACAGGGAGATCAGCCCCAGCATTTT
cdr3_aa: CASRQGDQPQHF
j_call: TRBJ1-5
d_call: .
v_call: TRBV28
clone_size: .

cdr3_nt: TGTGCCAGCAGTTTGTCTGACAGGGAGGTCGCATATAGCAATCAGCCCCAGCATTTT
cdr3_aa: CASSLSDREVAYSNQPQHF
j_call: TRBJ1-5
d_call: TRBD1
v_call: TRBV27
clone_size: .

cdr3_nt: TGCGCCAGCAGCTTCTCACCCGGGACTAGGCTAGATACGCAGTATTTT
cdr3_aa: CASSFSPGTRLDTQYF
j_call: TRBJ2-3
d_call: TRBD2
v_call: TRBV5-1
clone_size: .

cdr3_nt: TGTGCCAGCAGTACAACGGGGTCCACCTACGAGCAGTACTTC
cdr3_aa: CASSTTGSTYEQYF
j_call: TRBJ2-7
d_call: .
v_call: TRBV6-1
clone_size: .

cdr3_nt: TGCAGCGTTGAAGATGTGGGTGGGAGCTCCTACAATGAGCAGTTCTTC
cdr3_aa: CSVEDVGGSSYNEQFF
j_call: TRBJ2-1
d_call: .
v_call: TRBV29-1
clone_size: .

cdr3_nt: TGTGCCAGCAGCTCCACTGCACAAGAGACCCAGTACTTC
cdr3_aa: CASSSTAQETQYF
j_call: TRBJ2-5
d_call: .
v_call: TRBV7-3
clone_size: .

cdr3_nt: TGTGCCAGCAGTGCCCAGGGAGACTTCAACTATGGCTACACCTTC
cdr3_aa: CASSAQGDFNYGYTF
j_call: TRBJ1-2
d_call: .
v_call: TRBV2
clone_size: .

cdr3_nt: TGCGCCAGCAGCTTGTCCCTAGCGGGGCCAAACACCGGGGAGCTGTTTTTT
cdr3_aa: CASSLSLAGPNTGELFF
j_call: TRBJ2-2
d_call: TRBD2
v_call: TRBV5-1
clone_size: .

cdr3_nt: TGTGCCAGCTCACCGGGGGGGGGCTACGAGCAGTACTTC
cdr3_aa: CASSPGGGYEQYF
j_call: TRBJ2-7
d_call: TRBD2
v_call: TRBV25-1
clone_size: .

cdr3_nt: TGTGCCAGCAGCTTATGGCAGAATGAAAAACTGTTTTTT
cdr3_aa: CASSLWQNEKLFF
j_call: TRBJ1-4
d_call: .
v_call: TRBV5-6
clone_size: .

cdr3_nt: TGTGCTAGTGGACAAAGCGGGACAGAGACCCAGTACTTC
cdr3_aa: CASGQSGTETQYF
j_call: TRBJ2-5
d_call: TRBD2
v_call: TRBV12-5
clone_size: .

cdr3_nt: TGCAGTGCTCGACACGATGAAAAACTGTTTTTT
cdr3_aa: CSARHDEKLFF
j_call: TRBJ1-4
d_call: .
v_call: TRBV20-1
clone_size: .

cdr3_nt: TGTGCCAGCAGTTCAGCGGGAGGTGCTAACGAGCAGTACTTC
cdr3_aa: CASSSAGGANEQYF
j_call: TRBJ2-7
d_call: TRBD2
v_call: TRBV6-5
clone_size: .

cdr3_nt: TGTGCCAGCAGCCTAACGTGGCTAGCGGGTGTGAACACCGGGGAGCTGTTTTTT
cdr3_aa: CASSLTWLAGVNTGELFF
j_call: TRBJ2-2
d_call: TRBD2
v_call: TRBV11-3
clone_size: .

cdr3_nt: TGTGCCAGCTCACCAAAGGACGAGCAGTACTTC
cdr3_aa: CASSPKDEQYF
j_call: TRBJ2-7
d_call: .
v_call: TRBV18
clone_size: few

cdr3_nt: TGTGCCAGTAGGTTGACAGGGGGCGCGGCGCCCCAGCATTTT
cdr3_aa: CASRLTGGAAPQHF
j_call: TRBJ1-5
d_call: TRBD1
v_call: TRBV19
clone_size: .

cdr3_nt: TGTGCCAGCAGTGCCCGAGGGACAGCCCAAGAGACCCAGTACTTC
cdr3_aa: CASSARGTAQETQYF
j_call: TRBJ2-5
d_call: TRBD1
v_call: TRBV28
clone_size: .

cdr3_nt: TGTGCCAGCAGTAGGGACAGGGTTACGAATGAGCAGTTCTTC
cdr3_aa: CASSRDRVTNEQFF
j_call: TRBJ2-1
d_call: TRBD1
v_call: TRBV25-1
clone_size: .

cdr3_nt: TGTGCCTGGAGGCAAAGCACTGGAGCTTTCTTT
cdr3_aa: CAWRQSTGAFF
j_call: TRBJ1-1
d_call: .
v_call: TRBV30
clone_size: .

cdr3_nt: TGTGCCAGCAGCCAGGGAGAAGAGACCCAGTACTTC
cdr3_aa: CASSQGEETQYF
j_call: TRBJ2-5
d_call: .
v_call: TRBV9
clone_size: .

cdr3_nt: TGTGCCAGCAGTTCGCCCTCACTAGCGGGAGATGAGCAGTTCTTC
cdr3_aa: CASSSPSLAGDEQFF
j_call: TRBJ2-1
d_call: TRBD2
v_call: TRBV28
clone_size: .

cdr3_nt: TGCGCCAGCAGCTTGGCCGATGAGGAAGCTTTCTTT
cdr3_aa: CASSLADEEAFF
j_call: TRBJ1-1
d_call: .
v_call: TRBV5-1
clone_size: once

cdr3_nt: TGTGCCAGCAGCCAAGGGGCTCGCTCCTATAATTCACCCCTCCACTTT
cdr3_aa: CASSQGARSYNSPLHF
j_call: TRBJ1-6
d_call: .
v_call: TRBV4-2
clone_size: .

cdr3_nt: TGTGCCAGCAGCCGGGACGGAGCCTATGGCTACACCTTC
cdr3_aa: CASSRDGAYGYTF
j_call: TRBJ1-2
d_call: .
v_call: TRBV7-9
clone_size: .

cdr3_nt: TGTACCACGGACAGGGGCGGGACTGAAGCTTTCTTT
cdr3_aa: CTTDRGGTEAFF
j_call: TRBJ1-1
d_call: TRBD1
v_call: TRBV28
clone_size: few

cdr3_nt: TGTGCCAGCAGCCGAGATTCGGGGGGCGATTACGAGCAGTACTTC
cdr3_aa: CASSRDSGGDYEQYF
j_call: TRBJ2-7
d_call: .
v_call: TRBV7-2
clone_size: .

cdr3_nt: TGTGCCAGCAGCGCAGGGGGCTGGACTGAAGCTTTCTTT
cdr3_aa: CASSAGGWTEAFF
j_call: TRBJ1-1
d_call: TRBD1
v_call: TRBV6-6
clone_size: .

cdr3_nt: TGTGCCAGTAGTATCCTCAGAGGGAGCGGACGGGCGAACACCGGGGAGCTGTTTTTT
cdr3_aa: CASSILRGSGRANTGELFF
j_call: TRBJ2-2
d_call: .
v_call: TRBV19
clone_size: .

cdr3_nt: TGTGCCTGGAGCCGACAGATCTACCAAGAGACCCAGTACTTC
cdr3_aa: CAWSRQIYQETQYF
j_call: TRBJ2-5
d_call: .
v_call: TRBV30
clone_size: many

cdr3_nt: TGTGCCAGCAGCCGAAATAGCGGGAGGGCCTCGGGTGAGCAGTTCTTC
cdr3_aa: CASSRNSGRASGEQFF
j_call: TRBJ2-1
d_call: TRBD2
v_call: TRBV6-6
clone_size: .

cdr3_nt: TGTGCCAGCAGCTTGGCGGAGGGAGACACCATATATTTT
cdr3_aa: CASSLAEGDTIYF
j_call: TRBJ1-3
d_call: .
v_call: TRBV7-7
clone_size: few

cdr3_nt: TGTGCCAGCAGATCGACTTCCTACGAGCAGTACTTC
cdr3_aa: CASRSTSYEQYF
j_call: TRBJ2-7
d_call: .
v_call: TRBV6-5
clone_size: .

cdr3_nt: TGCGCCAGCAGCCAAGGCGCCGAGACCCAGTACTTC
cdr3_aa: CASSQGAETQYF
j_call: TRBJ2-5
d_call: .
v_call: TRBV4-1
clone_size: .

cdr3_nt: TGTGCCAGTAGTATAGAAGGACTAGCGGGGTCCTATTTT
cdr3_aa: CASSIEGLAGSYF
j_call: TRBJ2-3
d_call: TRBD2
v_call: TRBV19
clone_size: .

cdr3_nt: TGTGCCAGCAGTGAAAAGGTACCCACTAACTATGGCTACACCTTC
cdr3_aa: CASSEKVPTNYGYTF
j_call: TRBJ1-2
d_call: .
v_call: TRBV6-1
clone_size: .

cdr3_nt: TGTGCCAGCAGCTCCACTAGCGGCTATGAGCAGTTCTTC
cdr3_aa: CASSSTSGYEQFF
j_call: TRBJ2-1
d_call: TRBD2
v_call: TRBV28
clone_size: .

cdr3_nt: TGTGCCAGCAGCTTAATGCCTGGGGGAAGCACCGGGGAGCTGTTTTTT
cdr3_aa: CASSLMPGGSTGELFF
j_call: TRBJ2-2
d_call: .
v_call: TRBV7-3
clone_size: .

cdr3_nt: TGTGCCAGCAGCTTAGAGGTCGGCGAGCAGTACTTC
cdr3_aa: CASSLEVGEQYF
j_call: TRBJ2-7
d_call: .
v_call: TRBV11-2
clone_size: .

cdr3_nt: TGTGCCAGCAGGACGGACAGGGGGCTTGGCTACACCTTC
cdr3_aa: CASRTDRGLGYTF
j_call: TRBJ1-2
d_call: TRBD1
v_call: TRBV6-5
clone_size: few

cdr3_nt: TGCGCCAGCAGCTTACCAGCGGGAGCCGGGGTCGGGGAGCTGTTTTTT
cdr3_aa: CASSLPAGAGVGELFF
j_call: TRBJ2-2
d_call: TRBD2
v_call: TRBV5-1
clone_size: .

cdr3_nt: TGTGCCAGTTCGGGACTAGCGGGAAACGAGCAGTACTTC
cdr3_aa: CASSGLAGNEQYF
j_call: TRBJ2-7
d_call: TRBD2
v_call: TRBV2
clone_size: .

cdr3_nt: TGTGCCAGCAGCTTAGATGGCGGCAGGGCCTTGGGCTACACCTTC
cdr3_aa: CASSLDGGRALGYTF
j_call: TRBJ1-2
d_call: .
v_call: TRBV11-1
clone_size: .

cdr3_nt: TGCGCCAGCAGCTTACAGGGCGGCAATCAGCCCCAGCATTTT
cdr3_aa: CASSLQGGNQPQHF
j_call: TRBJ1-5
d_call: .
v_call: TRBV5-1
clone_size: .

cdr3_nt: TGTGCCAGCAGCTTAGCTGGGAGGAACTCCTACAATGAGCAGTTCTTC
cdr3_aa: CASSLAGRNSYNEQFF
j_call: TRBJ2-1
d_call: .
v_call: TRBV7-8
clone_size: .

cdr3_nt: TGCGCCAGCAGCTTGGTAGGGGACTATGGCTACACCTTC
cdr3_aa: CASSLVGDYGYTF
j_call: TRBJ1-2
d_call: .
v_call: TRBV5-1
clone_size: few

cdr3_nt: TGTGCCAGCAGTTCAGGGGCCTTCGAGCAGTACTTC
cdr3_aa: CASSSGAFEQYF
j_call: TRBJ2-7
d_call: .
v_call: TRBV28
clone_size: .

cdr3_nt: TGTGCCAGCACGCGCGGGAGGTTCCCGGATACGCAGTATTTT
cdr3_aa: CASTRGRFPDTQYF
j_call: TRBJ2-3
d_call: TRBD2
v_call: TRBV6-5
clone_size: .

cdr3_nt: TGTGCCAGCAGCTTGGCTGGGACAGAGAATGAAAAACTGTTTTTT
cdr3_aa: CASSLAGTENEKLFF
j_call: TRBJ1-4
d_call: TRBD1
v_call: TRBV5-4
clone_size: .

cdr3_nt: TGCGCCAGCAGCTTGGCCCCGCAAGGCCAAGAGACCCAGTACTTC
cdr3_aa: CASSLAPQGQETQYF
j_call: TRBJ2-5
d_call: .
v_call: TRBV5-1
clone_size: .

cdr3_nt: TGTGCCACCACCGGGACTAGTGGTTACGAGCAGTACTTC
cdr3_aa: CATTGTSGYEQYF
j_call: TRBJ2-7
d_call: TRBD2
v_call: TRBV2
clone_size: .

cdr3_nt: TGTGCCAGCAGCGTAGCCCTAGAAGGGAGAGGAAACACCATATATTTT
cdr3_aa: CASSVALEGRGNTIYF
j_call: TRBJ1-3
d_call: .
v_call: TRBV9
clone_size: .

cdr3_nt: TGTGCCAGCAGTTATTCGAGCGGGATCTCCTACGAGCAGTACTTC
cdr3_aa: CASSYSSGISYEQYF
j_call: TRBJ2-7
d_call: TRBD2
v_call: TRBV6-5
clone_size: .

cdr3_nt: TGTGCCAGCCCCTCGGACAGGAGCACCTACGAGCAGTACTTC
cdr3_aa: CASPSDRSTYEQYF
j_call: TRBJ2-7
d_call: TRBD1
v_call: TRBV6-1
clone_size: .

cdr3_nt: TGTGCCAGCAGTGAAGTAGGGGGGTACTATGGCTACACCTTC
cdr3_aa: CASSEVGGYYGYTF
j_call: TRBJ1-2
d_call: .
v_call: TRBV6-1
clone_size: .

cdr3_nt: TGTGCCAGCAGTGTAGGGACCTACAATGAGCAGTTCTTC
cdr3_aa: CASSVGTYNEQFF
j_call: TRBJ2-1
d_call: .
v_call: TRBV6-1
clone_size: .

cdr3_nt: TGTGCCAGCAGCCCCGGAAGCACAGATACGCAGTATTTT
cdr3_aa: CASSPGSTDTQYF
j_call: TRBJ2-3
d_call: .
v_call: TRBV7-3
clone_size: .